The clone carrying this TCR beta chain was counted between two and nine times. Its antigen is currently unknown. This sample stems from a study of T cell repertoires in cytomegalovirus infection. MiXCR, run by TCRdb on the reads, gives a single entry per CDR3 protein. The sample shows 200,000 or so distinct CDR3 sequences, approximately 40% of them seen only once. Broader study findings: Summed public TCR beta family frequency identified CMV carriers bearing the relevant HLA.

This specimen consisted of CD8+ T cells from cultured PBMCs, obtained from culture after CMV antigen stimulation. This TCR derives from a human donor in good health (CMV status not recorded). Some clones in this sample may be carry-over from other donors' samples.

CDR3 sequence reads: CAISLGVRYEQYF. CDR3 DNA: TGTGCCATCAGCCTGGGCGTTCGATACGAGCAGTACTTC. The V gene is TRBV10-3, the J gene TRBJ2-7; D gene unclear. The CDR3 totals 13 residues. Germline values: CDR1 ENHRY, CDR2 SYGVKD. V lost 6 bases and J 4 bases, leaving 13 bases between the germline ends.